Sequencing of this T cell receptor (beta chain) was carried out in a study of blood T cell repertoires in COVID-19. The authors' processing: By means of reference gene primer amplification, nucleated cell counts were estimated. Measured with immunoSEQ multiplex PCR; TCRdb has only the in-frame clones, and not every one. V, J and clone size are those of that table, while D and trimming were read from the DNA. The data hold a few hundred thousand clones, with roughly 80% observed a single time. CDR3 size: 13 residues. V was cut by 5 bases and J by 6 bases, with 13 bases left in between. In germline, CDR1 is MDHEN, CDR2 SYDVKM.

The chain carries TRBV28 and TRBJ1-1, with TRBD1 as a possible D gene (5 bases). The receptor was isolated from a woman between 50 and 59 years old with acute or convalescent COVID-19. Sample: peripheral blood. The CDR3 is CASSQTGLAEAFF. The DNA for the CDR3 is TGTGCCAGCAGTCAAACAGGCTTGGCTGAAGCTTTCTTT.